The rows below give T cell receptor beta chains drawn from one sample of a study of beta chain features in type 1 diabetes. TCRdb's table, derived via immunoSEQ multiplex PCR, lists solely in-frame clones and lacks some. The data contain some 250,000 clones, roughly a tenth of them seen just once; the ten biggest clones take up around 0.018%. The sample taken for sequencing was naive CD4+ T cells from blood. Receptors were obtained from a young man with type 1 diabetes. The CDR3 runs from the conserved cysteine through the conserved F or W. D genes are given only for firm matches. The listing skips clone size in some rows; elsewhere it reads once, few, many or a size class.

d_gene	v_gene	abundance	j_gene	CDR3aa	CDR3nt
-	TRBV6-4	few	TRBJ1-2	CASSDSGSYGYTF	TGTGCCAGCAGTGACTCGGGGAGCTATGGCTACACCTTC
-	TRBV5-1	-	TRBJ1-1	CASSLPSGGANTEAFF	TGCGCCAGCAGCTTGCCTAGCGGGGGGGCGAACACTGAAGCTTTCTTT
TRBD2	TRBV5-1	-	TRBJ2-5	CASSLGLAEKETQYF	TGCGCCAGCAGCTTGGGACTAGCAGAGAAAGAGACCCAGTACTTC
TRBD1	TRBV9	few	TRBJ2-7	CASSVEGQGYEQYF	TGTGCCAGCAGCGTAGAGGGACAGGGTTACGAGCAGTACTTC
-	TRBV20-1	-	TRBJ2-1	CSGTSYNEQFF	TGCTCAGGTACCTCCTACAATGAGCAGTTCTTC
TRBD1	TRBV7-2	few	TRBJ2-6	CASSSTGAGANVLTF	TGTGCCAGCAGCTCAACAGGGGCTGGGGCCAACGTCCTGACTTTC
-	TRBV5-1	-	TRBJ2-3	CASSPVVSAGTQYF	TGCGCCAGCAGCCCGGTCGTCTCGGCGGGTACGCAGTATTTT
-	TRBV9	-	TRBJ2-5	CASSVGSGGETQYF	TGTGCCAGCAGCGTCGGCTCTGGGGGGGAGACCCAGTACTTC
-	TRBV12-5	-	TRBJ2-3	CASGPPQYF	TGTGCTAGTGGTCCCCCACAGTATTTT
-	TRBV5-1	-	TRBJ2-7	CASSLGGGASYEQYF	TGCGCCAGCAGCTTGGGCGGCGGAGCCTCCTACGAGCAGTACTTC
TRBD1	TRBV7-9	few	TRBJ1-2	CASSSPTGLANYGYTF	TGTGCCAGCAGCTCTCCGACAGGGTTAGCTAACTATGGCTACACCTTC
-	TRBV5-4	few	TRBJ2-2	CASSPRAGSLTGELFF	TGTGCCAGCAGCCCCCGGGCGGGGAGCCTGACCGGGGAGCTGTTTTTT
TRBD1	TRBV7-2	-	TRBJ2-1	CASSSWTGWDYNEQFF	TGTGCCAGCAGCAGCTGGACAGGGTGGGATTACAATGAGCAGTTCTTC